A selection of T cell receptor beta chains follows, all from one sample in a study of T cell responses to AZD1222 COVID-19 vaccine. Sequencing used immunoSEQ multiplex PCR; TCRdb keeps in-frame clones, though not all of them. The sample consists of under 150,000 clones, almost 90% of them appearing once. The sample was peripheral blood, taken 28 days after the second AZD1222 dose. These receptors were taken from an adult who received the AZD1222 COVID-19 vaccine. Both conserved end residues are part of each CDR3. The D gene is left open where the match is weak. Clone size is not always given. Where it is, it says once, few, many or a class for expanded clones.

size	V	D	J	DNA	CDR3
.	TRBV10-3	TRBD1	TRBJ1-5	TGTGCCATCATGCCTCGACAGGGTTCGATTAATCAGCCCCAGCATTTT	CAIMPRQGSINQPQHF
.	TRBV6-5	.	TRBJ2-1	TGTGCCAGCAGTTACAGGGCGGGAAATGAGCAGTTCTTC	CASSYRAGNEQFF
.	TRBV18	.	TRBJ2-2	TGTGCCAGCTCACGCATACGACTGCGCGACACCGGGGAGCTGTTTTTT	CASSRIRLRDTGELFF
.	TRBV7-2	TRBD2	TRBJ2-2	TGTGCCAGCAGCCGGATTACCCTACTAGCGGGAGCTGTCGGGGAGCTGTTTTTT	CASSRITLLAGAVGELFF
.	TRBV28	TRBD1	TRBJ1-6	TGTGCCAGCAGTTTACCCCAGGGGGCGAATTCACCCCTCCACTTT	CASSLPQGANSPLHF
.	TRBV7-9	TRBD1	TRBJ1-4	TGTGCCAGCAGCGGACGAACAACGGGACAGTGGAATGAAAAACTGTTTTTT	CASSGRTTGQWNEKLFF
.	TRBV27	.	TRBJ1-1	TGTGCCAGCAGTTTATTTGGGGAGAACACTGAAGCTTTCTTT	CASSLFGENTEAFF
.	TRBV27	.	TRBJ1-5	TGTGCCAGCAGTTTTAGGGAGGGCAATCAGCCCCAGCATTTT	CASSFREGNQPQHF
once	TRBV19	.	TRBJ2-1	TGTGCCAGTAAGTCGCTGGTTGGACAGTTAATAACCTCCCAGTTCTTC	CASKSLVGQLITSQFF
.	TRBV6-2/TRBV6-3	.	TRBJ2-1	TGTGCCAGCAGTTCCTCCCGACAGGCGAAAAACTACAATGAGCAGTTCTTC	CASSSSRQAKNYNEQFF
.	TRBV6-1	.	TRBJ1-3	TGTGCCAGCAGTGAAACGCCGAGAGGAAACACCATATATTTT	CASSETPRGNTIYF
.	TRBV6-5	.	TRBJ1-2	TGTGCCAGCAGTCCATTAGGGTACTATGGCTACACCTTC	CASSPLGYYGYTF
.	TRBV2	TRBD1	TRBJ1-2	TGTGCCAGCAGGGAATGGGTTTCGGGACAGGCGGCCGGTGGCTACACCTTC	CASREWVSGQAAGGYTF
.	TRBV5-4	.	TRBJ1-2	TGTGCCAGCAGCATCCCCCCAGGGAGAGAGGGTGGCTACACCTTC	CASSIPPGREGGYTF
.	TRBV4-3	.	TRBJ1-1	TGCGCCAGCAGCCAAGAAGTCAGAGCTCCATTCATGAACACTGAAGCTTTCTTT	CASSQEVRAPFMNTEAFF
.	TRBV6-5	.	TRBJ2-2	TGTGCCAGCAGTTACTCGAGTCTCGGCACCGGGGAGCTGTTTTTT	CASSYSSLGTGELFF
.	TRBV2	.	TRBJ1-4	TGTGCCAGCAGAGGGTCTTTTGCAACTAATGAAAAACTGTTTTTT	CASRGSFATNEKLFF
.	TRBV7-7	.	TRBJ2-2	TGTGCCAGCAGCCCTACGGCAGAAACGAACACCGGGGAGCTGTTTTTT	CASSPTAETNTGELFF
.	TRBV4-1	.	TRBJ2-5	TGCGCCAGCAGCCAAGTGGTGGGATCCGGGCCATCGGAGACCCAGTACTTC	CASSQVVGSGPSETQYF
.	TRBV6-5	.	TRBJ1-6	TGTGCCAGCAGTTACGATAACTCCTATAATTCACCCCTCCACTTT	CASSYDNSYNSPLHF
many	TRBV6-2/TRBV6-3	.	TRBJ1-5	TGTGCCAGCAGTGCGACAGAAGCAGGGCAGCCCCAGCATTTT	CASSATEAGQPQHF
few	TRBV28	.	TRBJ2-3	TGTGCCAGCCCTTCCCGACGGGGGATTCAGTATTTT	CASPSRRGIQYF
.	TRBV6-5	.	TRBJ1-2	TGTGCCAGCGCCCTGGAGGGGAACTATGGCTACACCTTC	CASALEGNYGYTF
.	TRBV6-5	.	TRBJ2-1	TGTGCCAGCAGTTACTCTGGCAGTAGGGTAAATGAGCAGTTCTTC	CASSYSGSRVNEQFF
once	TRBV5-1	.	TRBJ1-3	TGCGCCAGCACTCTTGATTTCGGAAACACCATATATTTT	CASTLDFGNTIYF
.	TRBV5-1	TRBD2	TRBJ2-1	TGCGCCAGCAGTTATTACGGCGGGAGGGCGGGTGAGCAGTTCTTC	CASSYYGGRAGEQFF
once	TRBV2	.	TRBJ1-1	TGTGCCAGCAGGCTAGGGGGGGGTTGGAACACTGAAGCTTTCTTT	CASRLGGGWNTEAFF
.	TRBV7-3	.	TRBJ2-1	TGTGCCAGCAGCCAAGGGGGGTTCCAAAGGTACAATGAGCAGTTCTTC	CASSQGGFQRYNEQFF
.	TRBV7-8	.	TRBJ1-1	TGTGCCAGCAGCTTAGCGGTAGGGGCGGGGAGAAACACTGAAGCTTTCTTT	CASSLAVGAGRNTEAFF
.	TRBV6-2/TRBV6-3	TRBD1	TRBJ1-5	TGTGCCAGCAGTTACTTAATCCGACAGGGTCGCGGCAATCAGCCCCAGCATTTT	CASSYLIRQGRGNQPQHF
.	TRBV6-2/TRBV6-3	.	TRBJ1-6	TGTGCCAGCAGTTATGAGCCAGACAATTCACCCCTCCACTTT	CASSYEPDNSPLHF
once	TRBV14	.	TRBJ1-1	TGTGCCAGCAGCCAAATTCGAGGGGACACTGAAGCTTTCTTT	CASSQIRGDTEAFF
.	TRBV6-4	.	TRBJ1-2	TGTGCCAGCAGTGAAAGAGGCGGGCAGGGGAAAAACTATGGCTACACCTTC	CASSERGGQGKNYGYTF
.	TRBV28	.	TRBJ1-2	TGTGCCAGCAGCACAACCCGGACAGTAAGAAAATTTAACTATGGCTACACCTTC	CASSTTRTVRKFNYGYTF
.	TRBV6-5	TRBD1	TRBJ1-6	TGTGCCAGCAGTTACTCACGACAGGGGAGTTCACCCCTCCACTTT	CASSYSRQGSSPLHF
.	TRBV27	.	TRBJ1-5	TGTGCCAGCCGGGCCGGGGCGGATAGTTATAGCAATCAGCCCCAGCATTTT	CASRAGADSYSNQPQHF